The sequence of this T cell receptor (beta chain) was determined in a study of cytomegalovirus exposure and HLA in healthy donors. Study as a whole: In a later analysis, it was reported that the 110 or so validation repertoires had been produced on the same platform as the roughly 650 repertoires belonging to the first cohort.

After removal of 2 bases from V and 4 bases from J, the junction contained 12 bases not matched to a gene. Per the germline V gene, CDR1 is SGHNT and CDR2 is YYREEE (reference sequence). The CDR3 totals 16 residues. Generated by immunoSEQ multiplex PCR, the TCRdb table keeps only in-frame clones and is missing some. The data contain 160,000 or so clones, around 90% of them singletons. This clone appeared a single time. This sequence originates from a man aged 18 to 29 in good health and CMV-seronegative. Material for sequencing was PBMCs. The V and J genes are TRBV5-4 and TRBJ2-7, with TRBD2 matching 7 bases. The CDR3 protein is CASSLRGSGLQYEQYF. For the CDR3, the DNA is TGTGCCAGCAGCTTACGCGGTTCGGGACTACAGTACGAGCAGTACTTC.